This TCR beta chain was found in a study of human T cells and chemical hapten exposure. Looking at the study overall: The patients were mostly female; they had alopecia areata, totalis or universalis.

With regard to this clonotype: Its antigen remains unknown.

Study-level results: Patch test score showed a positive correlation with PT1 expanded TCR counts. Against controls, expanded TCRs gave rise to significantly more large CDR3 similarity clusters.

Time point of the sample: patch test 3, about 24 weeks after DPC sensitization. The treatment was: therapeutic diphenylcyclopropenone sensitization with weekly scalp DPC. TCRdb reanalysed the RACE reads using MiXCR and keeps one entry per CDR3 protein. The sample holds 100,000 to 120,000 distinct CDR3 sequences, under 35% seen once. The CDR3 contains 13 residues. Germline loops: CDR1 MDHEN, CDR2 SYDVKM. V was cut by 6 bases and J by 8 bases, with 16 bases left in between. The TCR was taken from a man aged 35-49 years with alopecia areata. Some clones in this sample may be carry-over from other donors' samples. The sample was whole blood, taken in connection with sensitization to the hapten diphenylcyclopropenone (DPC). J is TRBJ1-1 and V is TRBV28; no clear D gene. The CDR3 DNA reads as TGTGCCAGCAGATCCCCAGGTCCAGGAGAAGCTTTCTTT. It encodes CASRSPGPGEAFF.